Listed below are T cell receptor beta chains from one sample, sequenced in a study of T cell changes during pregnancy in multiple sclerosis. Repertoires were generated with immunoSEQ multiplex PCR, while TCRdb's copy carries only in-frame clones and drops some. The table includes 40,000 to 50,000 clones, nearly 90% detected once. Sequenced here: CD4+ T cells from peripheral blood mononuclear cells, sampled in the first trimester of pregnancy. All receptors derive from a female donor with multiple sclerosis, enrolled in a pregnancy study. CDR3s include the opening cysteine and the closing phenylalanine or tryptophan. Each record gives: D gene, V gene, clone size, J gene, CDR3 DNA, CDR3 protein. D genes are given only for firm matches. Expanded clones are given a class, and other clones once, few, many or no size at all.

D gene: TRBD1; V gene: TRBV28; clone size: -; J gene: TRBJ1-2; CDR3 DNA: TGTGCCAGCAGTCTACGGACAGGGGGAGGCGGCTACACCTTC; CDR3 protein: CASSLRTGGGGYTF
D gene: -; V gene: TRBV2; clone size: once; J gene: TRBJ2-1; CDR3 DNA: TGTGCCAGCAGTGCTGTAGCCGTGAAAAACAATGAGCAGTTCTTC; CDR3 protein: CASSAVAVKNNEQFF
D gene: TRBD1; V gene: TRBV5-1; clone size: -; J gene: TRBJ2-7; CDR3 DNA: TGCGCCAGCAGCTTAGGGGGCCCCTACGAGCAGTACTTC; CDR3 protein: CASSLGGPYEQYF
D gene: -; V gene: TRBV5-1; clone size: -; J gene: TRBJ1-2; CDR3 DNA: TGCGCCAGCAGCGACGGTCGGACAGATTCTAACTATGGCTACACCTTC; CDR3 protein: CASSDGRTDSNYGYTF
D gene: -; V gene: TRBV9; clone size: -; J gene: TRBJ1-1; CDR3 DNA: TGTGCCAGCAGCGTAGCCCATCGGACAGCCATGAACACTGAAGCTTTCTTT; CDR3 protein: CASSVAHRTAMNTEAFF
D gene: TRBD2; V gene: TRBV27; clone size: once; J gene: TRBJ2-1; CDR3 DNA: TGTGCCAGCAATCGCGGACTAGCCGAAAGTTACAATGAGCAGTTCTTC; CDR3 protein: CASNRGLAESYNEQFF
D gene: -; V gene: TRBV9; clone size: -; J gene: TRBJ2-4; CDR3 DNA: TGTGCCAGCAGTGCAGGATCCCAAATCAACATTCAGTACTTC; CDR3 protein: CASSAGSQINIQYF
D gene: -; V gene: TRBV19; clone size: -; J gene: TRBJ1-5; CDR3 DNA: TGTGCCAGTAGTCCCCAGGGGAATCAGCCCCAGCATTTT; CDR3 protein: CASSPQGNQPQHF
D gene: TRBD1; V gene: TRBV19; clone size: -; J gene: TRBJ2-7; CDR3 DNA: TGTGCCAGTACGGGACAGGTCCTCTCTCTACTCTACGAGCAGTACTTC; CDR3 protein: CASTGQVLSLLYEQYF
D gene: -; V gene: TRBV27; clone size: -; J gene: TRBJ2-7; CDR3 DNA: TGTGCCAGCAGTTCCCCCAGCAGGGGCGGCAAGCAGTACTTC; CDR3 protein: CASSSPSRGGKQYF
D gene: TRBD1; V gene: TRBV2; clone size: once; J gene: TRBJ2-2; CDR3 DNA: TGTGCCAGCAAGGGGACAGGGAACACCGGGGAGCTGTTTTTT; CDR3 protein: CASKGTGNTGELFF
D gene: TRBD2; V gene: TRBV7-2; clone size: few; J gene: TRBJ2-5; CDR3 DNA: TGTGCCAGCAGCTTCGCGGGGGGGAGAGAGACCCAGTACTTC; CDR3 protein: CASSFAGGRETQYF
D gene: TRBD2; V gene: TRBV7-9; clone size: -; J gene: TRBJ2-7; CDR3 DNA: TGTGCCAGCAGCCCTGGGACTACCCCCTACGAGCAGTACTTC; CDR3 protein: CASSPGTTPYEQYF
D gene: TRBD1; V gene: TRBV30; clone size: -; J gene: TRBJ1-2; CDR3 DNA: TGTGCCTGGAGTTTCGGACAGGCCCTCCTTGCCTATGGCTACACCTTC; CDR3 protein: CAWSFGQALLAYGYTF
D gene: TRBD1; V gene: TRBV25-1; clone size: -; J gene: TRBJ1-1; CDR3 DNA: TGTGCCAGCAGTGGGGACAGGGGGGTCACCGAAGCTTTCTTT; CDR3 protein: CASSGDRGVTEAFF
D gene: -; V gene: TRBV30; clone size: -; J gene: TRBJ2-2; CDR3 DNA: TGTGCCTGGAGTGTACCGAGGGAAACCAACACCGGGGAGCTGTTTTTT; CDR3 protein: CAWSVPRETNTGELFF
D gene: -; V gene: TRBV28; clone size: once; J gene: TRBJ2-5; CDR3 DNA: TGTGCCAGCAGTTCCAGGAACCAAGAGACCCAGTACTTC; CDR3 protein: CASSSRNQETQYF
D gene: TRBD1; V gene: TRBV6-5; clone size: once; J gene: TRBJ1-2; CDR3 DNA: TGTGCCAGCAGTCCCATGGGACAGGCATATGGCTACACCTTC; CDR3 protein: CASSPMGQAYGYTF
D gene: -; V gene: TRBV5-1; clone size: -; J gene: TRBJ2-7; CDR3 DNA: TGCGCCAGCAGCCCGGCCGAGGCTAGCCTCTTCTACGAGCAGTACTTC; CDR3 protein: CASSPAEASLFYEQYF
D gene: TRBD2; V gene: TRBV6-4; clone size: -; J gene: TRBJ2-2; CDR3 DNA: TGTGCCAGCAGTCCCCAGGGAGGGGACACCGGGGAGCTGTTTTTT; CDR3 protein: CASSPQGGDTGELFF
D gene: TRBD2; V gene: TRBV7-9; clone size: -; J gene: TRBJ2-7; CDR3 DNA: TGTGCCAGCAGCCCCCGGGGAACTAGCGGCTCCTACGAGCAGTACTTC; CDR3 protein: CASSPRGTSGSYEQYF
D gene: -; V gene: TRBV4-2; clone size: -; J gene: TRBJ2-1; CDR3 DNA: TGTGCCAGCAGCCAAGAGCGGGAAGCTTACAATGAGCAGTTCTTC; CDR3 protein: CASSQEREAYNEQFF
D gene: -; V gene: TRBV27; clone size: -; J gene: TRBJ2-3; CDR3 DNA: TGTGCCAGCAGTCTACGTCTCGGGATTGGCACAGATACGCAGTATTTT; CDR3 protein: CASSLRLGIGTDTQYF
D gene: TRBD2; V gene: TRBV5-1; clone size: -; J gene: TRBJ2-2; CDR3 DNA: TGCGCCAGCAGGATAGCTAGCGGGAGCACGGGGGAGCTGTTTTTT; CDR3 protein: CASRIASGSTGELFF
D gene: TRBD1; V gene: TRBV9; clone size: -; J gene: TRBJ1-1; CDR3 DNA: TGTGCCAGCAGCGTAGGGGGACAGGGGTATACTGAAGCTTTCTTT; CDR3 protein: CASSVGGQGYTEAFF
D gene: -; V gene: TRBV5-1; clone size: -; J gene: TRBJ1-1; CDR3 DNA: TGCGCCAGCAGCTTAGAAAGTTTCGGCACTGAAGCTTTCTTT; CDR3 protein: CASSLESFGTEAFF
D gene: TRBD1; V gene: TRBV10-3; clone size: -; J gene: TRBJ2-7; CDR3 DNA: TGTGCCATCAGTGACAACAGGGGGCAGCAGGGCGAGCAGTACTTC; CDR3 protein: CAISDNRGQQGEQYF
D gene: -; V gene: TRBV30; clone size: few; J gene: TRBJ1-1; CDR3 DNA: TGTGCCTCCAGGGAAATCACTGAAGCTTTCTTT; CDR3 protein: CASREITEAFF
D gene: TRBD2; V gene: TRBV6-1; clone size: -; J gene: TRBJ2-7; CDR3 DNA: TGTGCCAGCAATGACGTAGCGGGTTACGGCCGGGCCTTTATCTACGAGCAGTACTTC; CDR3 protein: CASNDVAGYGRAFIYEQYF
D gene: TRBD1; V gene: TRBV6-6; clone size: -; J gene: TRBJ2-7; CDR3 DNA: TGTGCCAGCAGTTTCCCAGCAGACAGGGGACACGAGCAGTACTTC; CDR3 protein: CASSFPADRGHEQYF
D gene: -; V gene: TRBV19; clone size: -; J gene: TRBJ1-5; CDR3 DNA: TGTGCCAGTAGTATTTCCTATCAGCCCCAGCATTTT; CDR3 protein: CASSISYQPQHF
D gene: TRBD1; V gene: TRBV4-1; clone size: -; J gene: TRBJ1-1; CDR3 DNA: TGCGCCAGCAGCCACCCGGGACAGGGGGATTACGGAGCTTTCTTT; CDR3 protein: CASSHPGQGDYGAFF
D gene: TRBD1; V gene: TRBV25-1; clone size: -; J gene: TRBJ2-7; CDR3 DNA: TGTGCCAGCAGTGACGCGGACAGGGGCAGGGAGAGATACGAGCAGTACTTC; CDR3 protein: CASSDADRGRERYEQYF
D gene: TRBD2; V gene: TRBV4-1; clone size: -; J gene: TRBJ2-3; CDR3 DNA: TGCGCCAGCAGCCGAGTTCTAGCGGGAGACCGACCCGATACGCAGTATTTT; CDR3 protein: CASSRVLAGDRPDTQYF
D gene: -; V gene: TRBV5-1; clone size: -; J gene: TRBJ1-1; CDR3 DNA: TGCGCCAGCAGCTTGGGTCGGTCCGGGGTTGGGAACACTGAAGCTTTCTTT; CDR3 protein: CASSLGRSGVGNTEAFF
D gene: -; V gene: TRBV6-5; clone size: -; J gene: TRBJ1-1; CDR3 DNA: TGTGCCAGCATAGAGCCGGTAAACACTGAAGCTTTCTTT; CDR3 protein: CASIEPVNTEAFF
D gene: TRBD1; V gene: TRBV18; clone size: -; J gene: TRBJ1-5; CDR3 DNA: TGTGCCAGCTCCGCCGCCAGGGGGCTGAATCAGCCCCAGCATTTT; CDR3 protein: CASSAARGLNQPQHF
D gene: TRBD1; V gene: TRBV5-5; clone size: -; J gene: TRBJ2-1; CDR3 DNA: TGTGCCAGCAGCTTGTGGGGGACAGGGTACAATGAGCAGTTCTTC; CDR3 protein: CASSLWGTGYNEQFF
D gene: TRBD1; V gene: TRBV5-1; clone size: -; J gene: TRBJ2-7; CDR3 DNA: TGCGCCAGCAGCGGAGGGGGGACAGGGGGTAGTTACGAGCAGTACTTC; CDR3 protein: CASSGGGTGGSYEQYF
D gene: -; V gene: TRBV7-9; clone size: -; J gene: TRBJ1-2; CDR3 DNA: TGTGCCAGCAGCTTAGTAGGGGGGGTGAGCTATGGCTACACCTTC; CDR3 protein: CASSLVGGVSYGYTF
D gene: -; V gene: TRBV19; clone size: -; J gene: TRBJ2-7; CDR3 DNA: TGTGCCAGTAGTCGGACGGGGAGCTCCTACGAGCAGTACTTC; CDR3 protein: CASSRTGSSYEQYF
D gene: -; V gene: TRBV7-9; clone size: -; J gene: TRBJ1-4; CDR3 DNA: TGTGCCAGCAGCGCCGATAGCAGAGGGGAAAAACTGTTTTTT; CDR3 protein: CASSADSRGEKLFF
D gene: TRBD1; V gene: TRBV19; clone size: -; J gene: TRBJ1-4; CDR3 DNA: TGTGCCAGTAACGGACAGGGGGACGAAAAACTGTTTTTT; CDR3 protein: CASNGQGDEKLFF
D gene: TRBD1; V gene: TRBV5-1; clone size: -; J gene: TRBJ1-1; CDR3 DNA: TGCGCCAGCAGCCCCGGGACAGGGGGCACTGAAGCTTTCTTT; CDR3 protein: CASSPGTGGTEAFF
D gene: -; V gene: TRBV6-5; clone size: once; J gene: TRBJ1-1; CDR3 DNA: TGTGCCAGCACCCGGGACACCCTAAGGGGCACTGAAGCTTTCTTT; CDR3 protein: CASTRDTLRGTEAFF
D gene: -; V gene: TRBV5-4; clone size: -; J gene: TRBJ2-7; CDR3 DNA: TGTGCCAGCAGCTTTTCCCAGGGTCTGGGAGAGCAGTACTTC; CDR3 protein: CASSFSQGLGEQYF
D gene: TRBD2; V gene: TRBV5-1; clone size: -; J gene: TRBJ2-1; CDR3 DNA: TGCGCCAGCAGGGCCCCCGAGGCGGGAGATGAGCAGTTCTTC; CDR3 protein: CASRAPEAGDEQFF
D gene: -; V gene: TRBV20-1; clone size: -; J gene: TRBJ1-3; CDR3 DNA: TGCAGTGCTAGTGGCGGGGATCGAGTAGATTTT; CDR3 protein: CSASGGDRVDF